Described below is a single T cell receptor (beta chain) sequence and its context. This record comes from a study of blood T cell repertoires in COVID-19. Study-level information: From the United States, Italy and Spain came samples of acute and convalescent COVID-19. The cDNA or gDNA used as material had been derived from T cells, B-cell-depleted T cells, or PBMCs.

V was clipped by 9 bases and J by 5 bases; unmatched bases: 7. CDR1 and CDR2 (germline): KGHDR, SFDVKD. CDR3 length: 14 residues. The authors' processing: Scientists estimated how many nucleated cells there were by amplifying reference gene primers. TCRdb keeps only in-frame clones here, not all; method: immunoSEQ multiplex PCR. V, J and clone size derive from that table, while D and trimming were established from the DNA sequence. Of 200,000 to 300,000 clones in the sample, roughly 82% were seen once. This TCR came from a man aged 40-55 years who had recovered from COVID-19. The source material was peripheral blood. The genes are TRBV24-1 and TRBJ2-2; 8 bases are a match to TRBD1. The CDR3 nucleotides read TGTGCCACCCAGGACAGGGTACGGACCGGGGAGCTGTTTTTT. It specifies CATQDRVRTGELFF.